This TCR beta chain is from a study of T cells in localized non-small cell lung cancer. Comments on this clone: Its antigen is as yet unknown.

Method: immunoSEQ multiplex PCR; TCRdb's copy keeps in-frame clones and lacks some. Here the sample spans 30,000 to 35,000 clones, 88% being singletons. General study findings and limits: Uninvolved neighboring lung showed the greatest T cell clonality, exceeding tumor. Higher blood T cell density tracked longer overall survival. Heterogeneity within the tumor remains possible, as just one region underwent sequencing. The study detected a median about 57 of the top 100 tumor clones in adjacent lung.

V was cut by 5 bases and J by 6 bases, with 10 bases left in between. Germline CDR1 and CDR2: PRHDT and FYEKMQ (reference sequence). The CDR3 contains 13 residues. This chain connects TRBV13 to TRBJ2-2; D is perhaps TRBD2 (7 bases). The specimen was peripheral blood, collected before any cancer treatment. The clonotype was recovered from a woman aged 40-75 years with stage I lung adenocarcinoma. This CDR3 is CASSRGGPGELFF. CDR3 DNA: TGTGCCAGCAGCCGCGGGGGCCCCGGGGAGCTGTTTTTT. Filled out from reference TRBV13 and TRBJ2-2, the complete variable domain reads AAGVIQSPRHLIKEKRETATLKCYPIPRHDTVYWYQQGPGQDPQFLISFYEKMQSDKGSIPDRFSAQQFSDYHSELNMSSLELGDSALYFCASSRGGPGELFFGEGSRLTVL.